A selection of T cell receptor beta chains follows, all from one sample in a study of T cell changes during pregnancy in multiple sclerosis. The assay was immunoSEQ multiplex PCR, and TCRdb's table has in-frame clones only and misses some. Among approximately 50,000 clones listed, roughly nine tenths were seen once. Source: CD8+ T cells from peripheral blood mononuclear cells, taken after pregnancy. These receptors were collected from a female donor with multiple sclerosis, enrolled in a pregnancy study. Both conserved end residues are part of each CDR3. Each record gives: CDR3 DNA, CDR3 protein, V gene, D gene, clone size, J gene. A D gene is named only where the DNA matches it firmly. Clone sizes are given selectively: once, few, many, or a class where the clone is expanded.

CDR3 DNA: TGTGCCAGCAGTGAGGTTCAGACAGATCTCGACGAGCAGTACTTC; CDR3 protein: CASSEVQTDLDEQYF; V gene: TRBV2; D gene: NA; clone size: NA; J gene: TRBJ2-7
CDR3 DNA: TGTGCCAGCCTCAAGGCGGGGGAACAAGAGACCCAGTACTTC; CDR3 protein: CASLKAGEQETQYF; V gene: TRBV6-6; D gene: TRBD2; clone size: NA; J gene: TRBJ2-5
CDR3 DNA: TGTGCCAGCAGACGTTTTGGAGGGCACGGAAACACCATATATTTT; CDR3 protein: CASRRFGGHGNTIYF; V gene: TRBV11-2; D gene: NA; clone size: NA; J gene: TRBJ1-3
CDR3 DNA: TGCAGCATCCGGGACCTCCCGGCGGGGTACCAAGAGACCCAGTACTTC; CDR3 protein: CSIRDLPAGYQETQYF; V gene: TRBV29-1; D gene: NA; clone size: NA; J gene: TRBJ2-5
CDR3 DNA: TGTGCCAGCAGTGTTCGGGCCGTGACAGGGCCACAGTTCTTC; CDR3 protein: CASSVRAVTGPQFF; V gene: TRBV27; D gene: TRBD1; clone size: NA; J gene: TRBJ2-1
CDR3 DNA: TGTGCCAGCAGCTCCGACTTTGAAGGCTACACCTTC; CDR3 protein: CASSSDFEGYTF; V gene: TRBV7-2; D gene: NA; clone size: NA; J gene: TRBJ1-2
CDR3 DNA: TGTGCCAGCAGCCCGGGAGCTGAGCAGTTCTTC; CDR3 protein: CASSPGAEQFF; V gene: TRBV9; D gene: NA; clone size: NA; J gene: TRBJ2-1
CDR3 DNA: TGTGCCAGCAGCCCGGGACAGGATAGCTATGGCTACACCTTC; CDR3 protein: CASSPGQDSYGYTF; V gene: TRBV5-6; D gene: TRBD1; clone size: NA; J gene: TRBJ1-2
CDR3 DNA: TGCGCCAGCAGCCTCGACAGGGAAGAAGGCTACACCTTC; CDR3 protein: CASSLDREEGYTF; V gene: TRBV4-1; D gene: TRBD1; clone size: NA; J gene: TRBJ1-2
CDR3 DNA: TGTGCCAGCAGTTTCGATAAGGGGAATGAGCAGTTCTTC; CDR3 protein: CASSFDKGNEQFF; V gene: TRBV6-1; D gene: NA; clone size: NA; J gene: TRBJ2-1
CDR3 DNA: TGCGCCAGCAGCCAAGATGGTGGGACAGGGAACTTTTTTTACGAGCAGTACTTC; CDR3 protein: CASSQDGGTGNFFYEQYF; V gene: TRBV4-1; D gene: TRBD1; clone size: once; J gene: TRBJ2-7
CDR3 DNA: TGTGCCAGCAAACAGGGTTCGAACACTGAAGCTTTCTTT; CDR3 protein: CASKQGSNTEAFF; V gene: TRBV13; D gene: NA; clone size: NA; J gene: TRBJ1-1
CDR3 DNA: TGTGCCAGCAGCTTAGTCCCTCCCTACGAGCAGTACTTC; CDR3 protein: CASSLVPPYEQYF; V gene: TRBV11-2; D gene: NA; clone size: few; J gene: TRBJ2-7
CDR3 DNA: TGTGCCAGCAGCTTAGAAGGGGTAAGCAATCAGCCCCAGCATTTT; CDR3 protein: CASSLEGVSNQPQHF; V gene: TRBV7-9; D gene: NA; clone size: NA; J gene: TRBJ1-5
CDR3 DNA: TGTGCCAGCAGTGGCAACCGGGACAGGGGTATGCAGCCCCAGCATTTT; CDR3 protein: CASSGNRDRGMQPQHF; V gene: TRBV6-4; D gene: TRBD1; clone size: NA; J gene: TRBJ1-5
CDR3 DNA: TGCGCCAGCAGCTTGGCCCATCGGGGACAGCGTTATGGCTACACCTTC; CDR3 protein: CASSLAHRGQRYGYTF; V gene: TRBV5-1; D gene: TRBD1; clone size: NA; J gene: TRBJ1-2
CDR3 DNA: TGTGCTAGCAGCCCCCCACTCCGGGACTACCCTAACTATGGCTACACCTTC; CDR3 protein: CASSPPLRDYPNYGYTF; V gene: TRBV7-7; D gene: NA; clone size: NA; J gene: TRBJ1-2
CDR3 DNA: TGTGCCAGCAGCACTCGACAGGTAAGGTACACTGAAGCTTTCTTT; CDR3 protein: CASSTRQVRYTEAFF; V gene: TRBV13; D gene: NA; clone size: NA; J gene: TRBJ1-1
CDR3 DNA: TGTGCCAGCAGCTCAACCACAAAACTAGCGGGGGGTGGAGATACGCAGTATTTT; CDR3 protein: CASSSTTKLAGGGDTQYF; V gene: TRBV5-4; D gene: TRBD2; clone size: NA; J gene: TRBJ2-3
CDR3 DNA: TGTGCCACCAAACCCGGACTAAGCTCTGGAAACACCATATATTTT; CDR3 protein: CATKPGLSSGNTIYF; V gene: TRBV19; D gene: NA; clone size: once; J gene: TRBJ1-3
CDR3 DNA: TGTGCCAGCAGCGGCAGGACTAGCTCAGGGGGAGATACGCAGTATTTT; CDR3 protein: CASSGRTSSGGDTQYF; V gene: TRBV7-6; D gene: NA; clone size: NA; J gene: TRBJ2-3
CDR3 DNA: TGTGCCAGTATAGGGGGCCCTAACACCGGGGAGCTGTTTTTT; CDR3 protein: CASIGGPNTGELFF; V gene: TRBV19; D gene: TRBD1; clone size: NA; J gene: TRBJ2-2
CDR3 DNA: TGTGCCAGCAGCCAGCACTCTCAGGGTGTTGGGTACGAGCAGTACTTC; CDR3 protein: CASSQHSQGVGYEQYF; V gene: TRBV4-2; D gene: NA; clone size: once; J gene: TRBJ2-7
CDR3 DNA: TGTGCCAGCAGCTTAGATGGCGGCAGGGATTATGGCTACACCTTC; CDR3 protein: CASSLDGGRDYGYTF; V gene: TRBV7-9; D gene: NA; clone size: NA; J gene: TRBJ1-2
CDR3 DNA: TGTGCCAGTAGTTCTGAGGGACTAGCGGGGGGGAATGAGCAGTTCTTC; CDR3 protein: CASSSEGLAGGNEQFF; V gene: TRBV19; D gene: TRBD2; clone size: once; J gene: TRBJ2-1
CDR3 DNA: TGTGCCAGCAGCCCTCAGGGACGGGGGGCGACCTACGAGCAGTACTTC; CDR3 protein: CASSPQGRGATYEQYF; V gene: TRBV11-2; D gene: NA; clone size: NA; J gene: TRBJ2-7
CDR3 DNA: TGTGCCAGCAGCCCGTCTCCGGAGGTGGGCTACGAGCAGTACTTC; CDR3 protein: CASSPSPEVGYEQYF; V gene: TRBV5-6; D gene: NA; clone size: NA; J gene: TRBJ2-7
CDR3 DNA: TGTGCCAGCAGCCCATACGCGGGACTAGGTGACAATGAGCAGTTCTTC; CDR3 protein: CASSPYAGLGDNEQFF; V gene: TRBV9; D gene: TRBD2; clone size: NA; J gene: TRBJ2-1
CDR3 DNA: TGCGCCAGCAGCCAAGCACTATTCTGGAACATTCAGTACTTC; CDR3 protein: CASSQALFWNIQYF; V gene: TRBV4-1; D gene: NA; clone size: few; J gene: TRBJ2-4
CDR3 DNA: TGCGCTACGGGGGACAGCTCCTACGAGCAGTACTTC; CDR3 protein: CATGDSSYEQYF; V gene: TRBV10-2; D gene: NA; clone size: once; J gene: TRBJ2-7
CDR3 DNA: TGTGCCAGCAAAGGGGGTTTGAGCAATCAGCCCCAGCATTTT; CDR3 protein: CASKGGLSNQPQHF; V gene: TRBV4-2; D gene: NA; clone size: NA; J gene: TRBJ1-5
CDR3 DNA: TGTGCCAGTAGTGTAGATGTCGAGGGTCAGCCCCAGCATTTT; CDR3 protein: CASSVDVEGQPQHF; V gene: TRBV19; D gene: NA; clone size: NA; J gene: TRBJ1-5
CDR3 DNA: TGTGCCAGCTCACCTCTAGCGGGATACAATGAGCAGTTCTTC; CDR3 protein: CASSPLAGYNEQFF; V gene: TRBV18; D gene: TRBD2; clone size: NA; J gene: TRBJ2-1
CDR3 DNA: TGTGCCAGCAGTCTTACAAATATCAATCAGCCCCAGCATTTT; CDR3 protein: CASSLTNINQPQHF; V gene: TRBV27; D gene: NA; clone size: NA; J gene: TRBJ1-5
CDR3 DNA: TGTGCCAGCAGCTTAGTTGGGTGGGACTTTAAATCCTACAATGAGCAGTTCTTC; CDR3 protein: CASSLVGWDFKSYNEQFF; V gene: TRBV7-6; D gene: NA; clone size: once; J gene: TRBJ2-1
CDR3 DNA: TGTGCCAGCAGCGCTGGCGGGGATTTGGTAAACACCATATATTTT; CDR3 protein: CASSAGGDLVNTIYF; V gene: TRBV9; D gene: NA; clone size: NA; J gene: TRBJ1-3
CDR3 DNA: TGTGCCAGCAGCCCCGGTGGGGGAGGGGTCTACGAGCAGTACTTC; CDR3 protein: CASSPGGGGVYEQYF; V gene: TRBV7-6; D gene: TRBD2; clone size: NA; J gene: TRBJ2-7
CDR3 DNA: TGTGCCAGTACCGACGGGGGGAATTCACCCCTCCACTTT; CDR3 protein: CASTDGGNSPLHF; V gene: TRBV19; D gene: NA; clone size: NA; J gene: TRBJ1-6
CDR3 DNA: TGTGCCAGCAGTGGGGCGGGGGATGGCTACACCTTC; CDR3 protein: CASSGAGDGYTF; V gene: TRBV2; D gene: NA; clone size: NA; J gene: TRBJ1-2
CDR3 DNA: TGTGCCAGCAGTGAAGGGTTCTGGCGGGCGGAAAAACAAGAGACCCAGTACTTC; CDR3 protein: CASSEGFWRAEKQETQYF; V gene: TRBV2; D gene: NA; clone size: NA; J gene: TRBJ2-5
CDR3 DNA: TGTGCCAGCAGTTCACTAACAGGGTACACTGAAGCTTTCTTT; CDR3 protein: CASSSLTGYTEAFF; V gene: TRBV27; D gene: NA; clone size: NA; J gene: TRBJ1-1
CDR3 DNA: TGTGCCAGCAGCGTATGGGACTCCTCTGGAAACACCATATATTTT; CDR3 protein: CASSVWDSSGNTIYF; V gene: TRBV9; D gene: NA; clone size: once; J gene: TRBJ1-3
CDR3 DNA: TGTGCCAGTAGTATTCTCGGGGAAGGCTACACCTTC; CDR3 protein: CASSILGEGYTF; V gene: TRBV19; D gene: NA; clone size: NA; J gene: TRBJ1-2
CDR3 DNA: TGTGCCAGCAACTCAATGACGGACCGGGGTGGCTACACCTTC; CDR3 protein: CASNSMTDRGGYTF; V gene: TRBV5-6; D gene: NA; clone size: NA; J gene: TRBJ1-2
CDR3 DNA: TGTGCCACCAGCAGATGGGACAGGGGGGGAGATACGCAGTATTTT; CDR3 protein: CATSRWDRGGDTQYF; V gene: TRBV15; D gene: TRBD1; clone size: NA; J gene: TRBJ2-3
CDR3 DNA: TGTGCCAGCAGTTCCGGGACAGGACTTGGCGAGCAGTACTTC; CDR3 protein: CASSSGTGLGEQYF; V gene: TRBV2; D gene: TRBD1; clone size: NA; J gene: TRBJ2-7
CDR3 DNA: TGCGCCAGCGGACCGGGACAGCCGATCAATGAGCAGTTCTTC; CDR3 protein: CASGPGQPINEQFF; V gene: TRBV10-1; D gene: TRBD1; clone size: NA; J gene: TRBJ2-1
CDR3 DNA: TGTGCCAGCAGACGACAGCCCTCAGGGGGGCTTTCCAAAAACATTCAGTACTTC; CDR3 protein: CASRRQPSGGLSKNIQYF; V gene: TRBV7-9; D gene: NA; clone size: NA; J gene: TRBJ2-4
CDR3 DNA: TGTGCCAGCAGCTTAGGGCGGGGTGGTGGCACAGATACGCAGTATTTT; CDR3 protein: CASSLGRGGGTDTQYF; V gene: TRBV7-9; D gene: NA; clone size: once; J gene: TRBJ2-3
CDR3 DNA: TGTGCCAGCAGTTTGAGCCCGGCCGGGGAGCTGTTTTTT; CDR3 protein: CASSLSPAGELFF; V gene: TRBV27; D gene: NA; clone size: once; J gene: TRBJ2-2
CDR3 DNA: TGTGCCAGCAGCTTATTGGGACTAGGGCCGTCAACCGGGGAGCTGTTTTTT; CDR3 protein: CASSLLGLGPSTGELFF; V gene: TRBV7-9; D gene: TRBD2; clone size: NA; J gene: TRBJ2-2
CDR3 DNA: TGTGCCAGCAGCCCCCTGGAGGGGGCCGAAGCTTTCTTT; CDR3 protein: CASSPLEGAEAFF; V gene: TRBV7-8; D gene: TRBD1; clone size: NA; J gene: TRBJ1-1
CDR3 DNA: TGTGCCAGCAGCGTCACTAGCGGGGGGACGAACACCGGGGAGCTGTTTTTT; CDR3 protein: CASSVTSGGTNTGELFF; V gene: TRBV9; D gene: TRBD2; clone size: NA; J gene: TRBJ2-2
CDR3 DNA: TGTGCCAGCAGCGTTGGGAGCGGGGAGCCCTACGAGCAGTACTTC; CDR3 protein: CASSVGSGEPYEQYF; V gene: TRBV9; D gene: TRBD2; clone size: NA; J gene: TRBJ2-7